The 7 T cell receptor beta chains in this list originate from one sample, sequenced in a study of shared clonotypes between healthy human individuals. Measured with immunoSEQ multiplex PCR; TCRdb has only the in-frame clones, and not every one. The sample carries around 600,000 clones, around 97% recorded once. Sequencing used naive CD4+ T cells sorted from blood. Subset: CD45RA+ positively selected. Receptors originate from a woman younger than 45 in good health.

The chain joins TRBV28 to TRBJ1-1, with D perhaps matching TRBD1 (5 bases). Germline lookup yields CDR1 MDHEN and CDR2 SYDVKM. The CDR3 extends over 15 amino acids. V was trimmed by 5 bases and J by 5 bases, leaving 18 bases between them. In DNA form, the CDR3 reads TGTGCCAGCAGTGGCCAAGACAGTGGTGGGACTGAAGCTTTCTTT. Protein sequence: CASSGQDSGGTEAFF.

About this clone itself: Additional DNA sequences in this sample encode the identical CDR3. The chain joins TRBV7-9 to TRBJ2-7; 8 bases fit TRBD2. CDR1 SEHNR and CDR2 FQNEAQ come from the germline V gene (reference sequence). V was clipped by 0 bases and J by 6 bases; unmatched bases: 4. This CDR3 contains 14 residues. DNA for the CDR3: TGTGCCAGCAGCTTAGCAGGACTAGCTGGCGAGCAGTACTTC. Its protein product is CASSLAGLAGEQYF.

The gene calls are TRBV4-2 and TRBJ2-7, with a weak D call TRBD2 (6 bases). CDR1 is LGHNA, CDR2 YNFKEQ, per germline. Trimming left V 5 bases short and J 3 bases short, with 14 bases between. This CDR3 comprises 14 residues. The CDR3 here is CASSFGEVGYEQYF. The CDR3 nucleotides read TGTGCCAGCAGCTTCGGGGAGGTCGGCTACGAGCAGTACTTC.

The CDR3 loop reads CASRDQGNSPLHF. The CDR3 region has the DNA TGTGCCAGTCGGGACCAAGGGAATTCACCCCTCCACTTT. This chain joins TRBV19 and TRBJ1-6; D is possibly TRBD1 (5 bases). Germline lookup yields CDR1 LNHDA and CDR2 SQIVND (reference sequence). The CDR3 is made up of 13 amino acids. V was shortened by 8 bases and J by 7 bases, with 12 bases between the two germline ends.

The rearrangement joins TRBV5-1 to TRBJ2-7; 10 nucleotides agree with TRBD2. With V trimmed by 2 bases and J by 6 bases, 11 bases remained unmatched. The CDR3 sequence is 16 residues long. The germline CDR1 and CDR2 sequences are SGHRS and YFSETQ. CDR3 sequence: CASSLSQASGRIEQYF. The CDR3 DNA sequence: TGCGCCAGCAGCTTATCCCAGGCTAGCGGGAGAATCGAGCAGTACTTC.

This clone was seen only once. This chain connects TRBV19 to TRBJ2-1, with D possibly called TRBD1 or TRBD2 (6 bases each). CDR1 and CDR2 (germline): LNHDA, SQIVND (reference sequence). V lost 9 bases and J 2 bases, leaving 20 bases between the germline ends. The CDR3 is 16 amino acids. The CDR3 DNA is TGTGCCAGCTTAAAAGCGGAGGGGGGCGCCTACAATGAGCAGTTCTTC. It specifies CASLKAEGGAYNEQFF. The full variable domain, in which reference TRBV19 and TRBJ2-1 provide the parts outside the CDR3, is DGGITQSPKYLFRKEGQNVTLSCEQNLNHDAMYWYRQDPGQGLRLIYYSQIVNDFQKGDIAEGYSVSREKKESFPLTVTSAQKNPTAFYLCASLKAEGGAYNEQFFGPGTRLTVL.

The rearrangement joins TRBV27 to TRBJ2-5, with D possibly being TRBD1 (5 bases). CDR1 is MNHEY, CDR2 SMNVEV, per germline (reference sequence). Trimming pared 10 bases from V and 1 base from J, leaving 16 bases between. This CDR3 contains 14 residues. This CDR3 reads CATEFHRLQETQYF. As DNA, the CDR3 is TGTGCCACCGAATTTCACAGGCTCCAAGAGACCCAGTACTTC.